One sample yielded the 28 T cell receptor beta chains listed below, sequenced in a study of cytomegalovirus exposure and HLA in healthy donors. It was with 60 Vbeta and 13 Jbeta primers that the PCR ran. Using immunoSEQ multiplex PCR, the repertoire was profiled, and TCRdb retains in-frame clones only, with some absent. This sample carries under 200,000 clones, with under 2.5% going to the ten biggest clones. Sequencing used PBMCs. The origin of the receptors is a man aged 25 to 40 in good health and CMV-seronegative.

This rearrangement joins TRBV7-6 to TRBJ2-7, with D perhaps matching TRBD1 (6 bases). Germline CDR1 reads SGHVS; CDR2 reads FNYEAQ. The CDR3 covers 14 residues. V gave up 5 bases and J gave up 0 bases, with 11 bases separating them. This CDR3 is CASSPQGFSYEQYF. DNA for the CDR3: TGTGCCAGCAGCCCCCAGGGGTTCTCCTACGAGCAGTACTTC.

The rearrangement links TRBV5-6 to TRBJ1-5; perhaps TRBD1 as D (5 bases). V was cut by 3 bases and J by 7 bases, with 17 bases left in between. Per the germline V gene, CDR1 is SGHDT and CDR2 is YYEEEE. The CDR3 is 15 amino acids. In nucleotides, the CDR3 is TGTGCCAGCAGCTGGGGGGTCAACTCGGGGCAGCCCCAGCATTTT. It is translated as CASSWGVNSGQPQHF.

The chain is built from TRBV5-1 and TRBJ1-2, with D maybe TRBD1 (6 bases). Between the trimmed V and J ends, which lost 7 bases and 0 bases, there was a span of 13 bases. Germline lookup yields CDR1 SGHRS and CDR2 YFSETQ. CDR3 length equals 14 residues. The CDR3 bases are TGCGCCAGCCATCGCGGACAGTCTAACTATGGCTACACCTTC. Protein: CASHRGQSNYGYTF.

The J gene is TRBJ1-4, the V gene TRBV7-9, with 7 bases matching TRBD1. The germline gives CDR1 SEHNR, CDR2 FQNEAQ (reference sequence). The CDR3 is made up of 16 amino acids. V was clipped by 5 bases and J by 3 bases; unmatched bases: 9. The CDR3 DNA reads TGTGCCAGCAGCCAGGGACAGACCTACTCTAATGAAAAACTGTTTTTT. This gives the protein CASSQGQTYSNEKLFF. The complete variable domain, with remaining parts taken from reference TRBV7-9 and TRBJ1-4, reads DTGVSQNPRHKITKRGQNVTFRCDPISEHNRLYWYRQTLGQGPEFLTYFQNEAQLEKSRLLSDRFSAERPKGSFSTLEIQRTEQGDSAMYLCASSQGQTYSNEKLFFGSGTQLSVL.

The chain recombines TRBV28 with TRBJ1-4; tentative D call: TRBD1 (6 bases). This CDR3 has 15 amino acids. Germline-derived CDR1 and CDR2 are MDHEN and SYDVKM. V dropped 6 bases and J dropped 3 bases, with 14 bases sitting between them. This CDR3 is CASRTTGFANEKLFF. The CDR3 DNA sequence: TGTGCCAGCAGAACTACAGGGTTTGCTAATGAAAAACTGTTTTTT.

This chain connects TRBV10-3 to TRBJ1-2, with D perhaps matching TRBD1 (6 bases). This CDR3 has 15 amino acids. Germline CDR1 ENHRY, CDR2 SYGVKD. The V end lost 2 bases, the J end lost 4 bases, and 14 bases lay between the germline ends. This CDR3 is CAISEGGAQGYGYTF. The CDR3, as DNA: TGTGCCATCAGTGAGGGGGGGGCGCAGGGCTATGGCTACACCTTC.

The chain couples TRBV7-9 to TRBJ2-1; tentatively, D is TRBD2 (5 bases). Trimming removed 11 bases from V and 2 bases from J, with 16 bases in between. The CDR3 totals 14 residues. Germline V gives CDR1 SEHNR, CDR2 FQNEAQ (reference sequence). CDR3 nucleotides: TGTGCCGGTCAAGGACTTGTCGCCTACAATGAGCAGTTCTTC. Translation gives CAGQGLVAYNEQFF.

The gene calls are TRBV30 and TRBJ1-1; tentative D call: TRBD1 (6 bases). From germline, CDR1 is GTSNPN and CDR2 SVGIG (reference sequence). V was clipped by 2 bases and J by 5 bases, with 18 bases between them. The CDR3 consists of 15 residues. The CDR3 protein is CAWSRGGATWTEAFF. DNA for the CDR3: TGTGCCTGGAGTCGGGGGGGCGCGACGTGGACTGAAGCTTTCTTT.

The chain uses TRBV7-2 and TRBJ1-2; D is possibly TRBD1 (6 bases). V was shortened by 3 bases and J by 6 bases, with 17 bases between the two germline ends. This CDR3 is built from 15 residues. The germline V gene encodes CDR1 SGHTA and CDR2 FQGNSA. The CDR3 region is CASSLATGLTNGYTF. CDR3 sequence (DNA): TGTGCCAGCAGCTTGGCTACAGGGTTAACAAATGGCTACACCTTC.

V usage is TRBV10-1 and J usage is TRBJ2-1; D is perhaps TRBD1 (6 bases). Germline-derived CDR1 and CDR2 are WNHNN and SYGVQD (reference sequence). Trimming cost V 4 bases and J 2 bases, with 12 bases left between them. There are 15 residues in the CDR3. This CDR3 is CASSGRGKAYNEQFF. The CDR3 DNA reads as TGCGCCAGCAGTGGCAGGGGAAAAGCCTACAATGAGCAGTTCTTC.

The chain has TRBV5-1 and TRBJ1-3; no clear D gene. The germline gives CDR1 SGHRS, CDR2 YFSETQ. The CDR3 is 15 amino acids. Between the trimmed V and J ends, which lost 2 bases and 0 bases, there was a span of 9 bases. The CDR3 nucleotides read TGCGCCAGCAGCTTTGGAGGTGACTCTGGAAACACCATATATTTT. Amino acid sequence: CASSFGGDSGNTIYF.

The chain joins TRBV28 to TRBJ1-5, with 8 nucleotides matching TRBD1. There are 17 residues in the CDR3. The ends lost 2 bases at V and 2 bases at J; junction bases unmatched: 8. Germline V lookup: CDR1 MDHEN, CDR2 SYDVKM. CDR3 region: CASSLNQGAVRNQPQHF. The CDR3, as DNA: TGTGCCAGCAGTTTAAATCAGGGGGCGGTTCGCAATCAGCCCCAGCATTTT. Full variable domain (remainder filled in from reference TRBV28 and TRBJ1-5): DVKVTQSSRYLVKRTGEKVFLECVQDMDHENMFWYRQDPGLGLRLIYFSYDVKMKEKGDIPEGYSVSREKKERFSLILESASTNQTSMYLCASSLNQGAVRNQPQHFGDGTRLSIL.

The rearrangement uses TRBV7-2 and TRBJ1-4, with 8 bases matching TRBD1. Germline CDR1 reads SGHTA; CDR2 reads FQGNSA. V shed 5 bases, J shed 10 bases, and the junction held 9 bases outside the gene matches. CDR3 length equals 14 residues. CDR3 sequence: CASSPERTGRKLFF. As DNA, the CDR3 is TGTGCCAGCAGCCCCGAGCGGACAGGGAGAAAACTGTTTTTT.

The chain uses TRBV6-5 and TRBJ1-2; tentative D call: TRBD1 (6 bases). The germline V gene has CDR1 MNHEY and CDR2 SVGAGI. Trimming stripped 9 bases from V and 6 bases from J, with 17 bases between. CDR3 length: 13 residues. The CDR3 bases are TGTGCCAGTGCGGGGGGGCTGTTCGATGGCTACACCTTC. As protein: CASAGGLFDGYTF.

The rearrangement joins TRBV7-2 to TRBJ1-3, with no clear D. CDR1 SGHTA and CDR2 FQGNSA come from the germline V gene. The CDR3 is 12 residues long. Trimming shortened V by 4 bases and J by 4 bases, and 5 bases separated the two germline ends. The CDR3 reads CASSSRGNTIYF. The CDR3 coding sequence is TGTGCCAGCAGCTCGCGGGGAAACACCATATATTTT.

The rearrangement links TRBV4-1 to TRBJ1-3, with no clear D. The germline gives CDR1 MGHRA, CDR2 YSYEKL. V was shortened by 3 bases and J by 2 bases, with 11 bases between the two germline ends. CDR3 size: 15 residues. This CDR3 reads CASSQSRGAGNTIYF. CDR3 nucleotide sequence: TGCGCCAGCAGCCAGTCACGAGGTGCTGGAAACACCATATATTTT.

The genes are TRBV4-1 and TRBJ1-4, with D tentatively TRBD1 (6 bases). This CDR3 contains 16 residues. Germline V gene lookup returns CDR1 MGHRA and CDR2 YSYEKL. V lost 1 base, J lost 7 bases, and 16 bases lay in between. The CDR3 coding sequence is TGCGCCAGCAGCCAAGGGAACGGGGGGCTGAGTGAAAAACTGTTTTTT. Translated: CASSQGNGGLSEKLFF.

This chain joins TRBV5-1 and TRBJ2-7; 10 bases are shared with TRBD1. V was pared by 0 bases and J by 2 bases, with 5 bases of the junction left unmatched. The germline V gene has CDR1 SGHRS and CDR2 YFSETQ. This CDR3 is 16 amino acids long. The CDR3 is CASSLAGGTGAYEQYF. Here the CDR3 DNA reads TGCGCCAGCAGCTTGGCAGGGGGGACAGGGGCCTACGAGCAGTACTTC.

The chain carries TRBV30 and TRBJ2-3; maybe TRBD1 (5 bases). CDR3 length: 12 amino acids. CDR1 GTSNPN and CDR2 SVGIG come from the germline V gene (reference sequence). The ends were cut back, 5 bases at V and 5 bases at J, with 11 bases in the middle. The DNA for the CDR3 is TGTGCCTGGTTACAGGTTAAAGATACGCAGTATTTT. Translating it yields CAWLQVKDTQYF.

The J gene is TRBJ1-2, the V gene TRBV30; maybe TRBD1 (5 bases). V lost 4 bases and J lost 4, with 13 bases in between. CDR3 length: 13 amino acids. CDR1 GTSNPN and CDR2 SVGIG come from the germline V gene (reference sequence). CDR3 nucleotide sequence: TGTGCCTGGATTCCAAGGGGTAGCTATGGCTACACCTTC. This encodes CAWIPRGSYGYTF.

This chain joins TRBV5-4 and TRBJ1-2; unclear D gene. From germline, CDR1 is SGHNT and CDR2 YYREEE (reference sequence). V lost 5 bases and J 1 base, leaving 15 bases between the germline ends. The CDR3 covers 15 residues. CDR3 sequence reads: CASSYSSGDNYGYTF. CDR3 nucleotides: TGTGCCAGCAGTTATTCCTCCGGGGATAACTATGGCTACACCTTC.

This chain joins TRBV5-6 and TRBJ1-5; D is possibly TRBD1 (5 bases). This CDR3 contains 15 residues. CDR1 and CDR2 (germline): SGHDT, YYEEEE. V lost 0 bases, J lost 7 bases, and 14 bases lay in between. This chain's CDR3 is CASSLAQGFNQPQHF. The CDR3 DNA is TGTGCCAGCAGCTTGGCCCAGGGTTTCAACCAGCCCCAGCATTTT. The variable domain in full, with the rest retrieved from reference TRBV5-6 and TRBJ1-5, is DAGVTQSPTHLIKTRGQQVTLRCSPKSGHDTVSWYQQALGQGPQFIFQYYEEEERQRGNFPDRFSGHQFPNYSSELNVNALLLGDSALYLCASSLAQGFNQPQHFGDGTRLSIL.

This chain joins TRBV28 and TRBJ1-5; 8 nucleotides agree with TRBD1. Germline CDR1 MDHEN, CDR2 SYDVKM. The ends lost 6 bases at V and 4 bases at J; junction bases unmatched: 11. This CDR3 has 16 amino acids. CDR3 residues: CASRLAGTGFNQPQHF. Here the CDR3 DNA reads TGTGCCAGCAGACTCGCCGGGACAGGATTTAATCAGCCCCAGCATTTT.

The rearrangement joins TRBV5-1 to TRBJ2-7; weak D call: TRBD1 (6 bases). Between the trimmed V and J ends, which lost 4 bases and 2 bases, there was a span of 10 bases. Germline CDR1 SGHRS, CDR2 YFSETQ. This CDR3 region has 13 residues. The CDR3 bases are TGCGCCAGCAGCCAGACAGGCCCCTACGAGCAGTACTTC. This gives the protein CASSQTGPYEQYF.

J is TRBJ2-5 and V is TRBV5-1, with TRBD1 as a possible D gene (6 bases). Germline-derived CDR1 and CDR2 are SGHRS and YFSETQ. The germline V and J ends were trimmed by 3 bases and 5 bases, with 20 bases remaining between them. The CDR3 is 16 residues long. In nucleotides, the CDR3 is TGCGCCAGCAGCTCTGGATGGGACACGCTGGGGGAGACCCAGTACTTC. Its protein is CASSSGWDTLGETQYF.

CDR3 DNA sequence: TGTGCCAGCAGCCCGGGTTTCTACGAGCAGTACTTC. This gives the protein CASSPGFYEQYF. This chain connects TRBV2 to TRBJ2-7, with unresolved D. The CDR3 is 12 amino acids. Trimming removed 6 bases at V and 3 bases at J, with 9 bases between. Germline V CDR1 and CDR2: SNHLY, FYNNEI.

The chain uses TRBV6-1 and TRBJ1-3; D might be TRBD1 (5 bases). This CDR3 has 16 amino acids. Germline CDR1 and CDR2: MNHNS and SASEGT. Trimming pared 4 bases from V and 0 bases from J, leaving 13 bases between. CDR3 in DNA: TGTGCCAGCAGTGCCCAAGGGGTCTACTCTGGAAACACCATATATTTT. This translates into CASSAQGVYSGNTIYF.

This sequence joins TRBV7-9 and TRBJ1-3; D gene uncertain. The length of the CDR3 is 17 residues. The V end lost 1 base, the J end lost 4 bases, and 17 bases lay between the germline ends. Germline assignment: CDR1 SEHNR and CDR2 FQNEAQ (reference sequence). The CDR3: CASSLEVRRRGGNTIYF. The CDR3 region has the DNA TGTGCCAGCAGCTTAGAAGTCAGGCGCCGGGGAGGAAACACCATATATTTT.